Here is one TCR beta chain with its context. Its target is not known. The source of the sample is a study of T-cell reconstitution after alpha-beta-depleted transplantation in children. The study's findings and limits: One year after transplant, T-cell counts and diversity came mostly from newly produced T cells. It was reported that alpha-beta T cells came from several hundred expanded graft clones (about two months after transplant). After transplant, high TCRbeta diversity at day 60 in some patients arose from surviving recipient T cells and thymic progenitors.

For TCRbeta, the library was prepared with unique molecular identifiers. In TCRdb, the PCR reads were re-called with MiXCR into one record per CDR3 protein. The sample contains fewer than 1 million distinct CDR3 sequences, approximately 15% of which appear only once. The sequences come from PBMCs, mostly from graft donor cells, collected 360 days after TCRalphabeta/CD19-depleted stem cell transplant. The source is a male patient younger than 18 who had a stem cell transplant for acute lymphoblastic leukemia, so the T cells may come from the graft donor.

The CDR3 is CASSPLAGDHYNEQFF. The CDR3 region has the DNA TGTGCCAGCAGCCCATTAGCGGGAGATCACTACAATGAGCAGTTCTTC. This rearrangement joins TRBV7-3 to TRBJ2-1; 9 bases map to TRBD2. Germline V gene sequence: CDR1 SGHTA, CDR2 FQGTGA. CDR3 length: 16 amino acids. Trimming removed 5 bases from V and 3 bases from J; junction bases left unmatched: 8.